The 4 T cell receptor beta chains presented below share a single source sample, sequenced in a study of neurological immune-mediated disorders. MiXCR, run by TCRdb on the 5' RACE reads, gives a single entry per CDR3 protein. The table includes some 26,000 distinct CDR3 sequences, 2.5% to 4% detected once. Sample: PBMCs. The receptors come from a woman between 25 and 40 years old with multiple sclerosis.

This clonotype was seen repeatedly, ten times or more. V gene TRBV7-2 combines with J gene TRBJ2-3; D ambiguous. V was shortened by 1 base and J by 0 bases, with 8 bases between the two germline ends. The CDR3 length is 15 residues. CDR1 and CDR2 (germline): SGHTA, FQGNSA. The CDR3 region is CASSLVATSTDTQYF. The CDR3 DNA sequence: TGTGCCAGCAGCTTAGTGGCCACTAGCACAGATACGCAGTATTTT.

This clonotype has ten or more counts. The chain has TRBV7-8 and TRBJ2-1, with TRBD1 matching over 9 bases. CDR3 size: 15 residues. V lost 5 bases, J lost 7 bases, and 9 bases stayed unmatched. Per germline, CDR1 SGHVS and CDR2 FQNEAQ. CDR3 in DNA: TGTGCCAGCAGCCCCAACAGGGGGCAAGGGAATGAGCAGTTCTTC. Translation gives CASSPNRGQGNEQFF.

This clonotype came up many times. The V and J genes are TRBV19 and TRBJ2-1; TRBD2 matches 7 bases. Germline V lookup: CDR1 LNHDA, CDR2 SQIVND (reference sequence). The CDR3 spans 16 residues. Germline trimming cut 6 bases from V and 0 bases from J; bases unmatched to any gene: 8. The CDR3 DNA is TGTGCCAGTAGCTCCCTAGCGGCTAGCTCCTACAATGAGCAGTTCTTC. Encoded protein: CASSSLAASSYNEQFF. Full variable domain (rest looked up from reference TRBV19 and TRBJ2-1): DGGITQSPKYLFRKEGQNVTLSCEQNLNHDAMYWYRQDPGQGLRLIYYSQIVNDFQKGDIAEGYSVSREKKESFPLTVTSAQKNPTAFYLCASSSLAASSYNEQFFGPGTRLTVL.

This clonotype was picked up many times. The junction departs from the called germline gene at one end, perhaps through a read error. The genes are TRBV2 and TRBJ1-5; D is unresolved. CDR3 size: 14 residues. Per the germline V gene, CDR1 is SNHLY and CDR2 is FYNNEI. This chain's CDR3 is CASKLRDTNQPQNF. The CDR3 bases are TGTGCCAGCAAACTCCGGGATACCAATCAGCCCCAGAATTTT.